The TCR beta chain described here comes from a study of CXCR3-negative and CXCR3-positive naive CD8 T cells. The overall study: Total TRB output reached some 130 million reads, about 1.5 +/- 0.3 million per library.

Libraries of TRB cDNA were made by 5' RACE and carried UMIs. TCRdb processed the 5' RACE reads again and assigns one entry to each CDR3 protein, with no DNA. This table holds 65,000 to 75,000 distinct CDR3 sequences. Sorting yielded triplicates of around 300,000 cells for each CD8+ T cell subset. Naive CD8+ T lymphocytes were specified as CD45RO-CCR7+CD27+CD95-. General study findings and limits: Researchers reported similar TRBV-TRBJ usage in naive CXCR3-negative and CXCR3-positive cells, though memory differed. Compared with CXCR3-negative naive cells, CXCR3-positive naive cells showed more hydrophobic TRB CDR3s.

Points on this clonotype: What it recognizes is unknown.

CDR1 is SEHNR, CDR2 FQNEAQ, per germline (reference sequence). The CDR3 is made up of 15 amino acids. Sequenced material: naive CXCR3+ CD8+ T cells from blood. Subset defined: CD45RO-CCR7+CD27+CD95- naive CD8+ T cells expressing CXCR3 (TNR3+). This clonotype originated in a human donor in good health. Some clones in this sample may be carry-over from other donors' samples. The rearrangement links TRBV7-9 to TRBJ2-6. This CDR3 reads CASSPRVAGANVLTF. The variable domain in full, with the rest retrieved from reference TRBV7-9 and TRBJ2-6, is DTGVSQNPRHKITKRGQNVTFRCDPISEHNRLYWYRQTLGQGPEFLTYFQNEAQLEKSRLLSDRFSAERPKGSFSTLEIQRTEQGDSAMYLCASSPRVAGANVLTFGAGSRLTVL.